This TCR beta chain was documented in a study of T cell responses to AZD1222 COVID-19 vaccine (dated by TCRdb to about 2021). Background for the entire study: AZD1222 recipients given second doses at about 4 weeks or at about 12 weeks were pooled, since spike-specific TCR depth and breadth were not found to differ between the two schedules. A total of about 250 trial participants underwent TCR sequencing, of whom 207 had received two doses of AZD1222 and approximately 25 had received two doses of the MenACWY control vaccine. Enrollment into the trials was organized by age into subgroups of 18-55, 56-69 and 70-plus years, and those subgroups contained roughly 150, 30 and 60 TCR-sequenced participants, respectively.

In light of the paper, this sample's time point label describes: baseline before first vaccination. Vaccinee samples came from UK trials COV001 and COV002, including a single-blind randomized controlled phase 2/3 trial of AZD1222 (ChAdOx1 nCoV-19) in healthy adults. For TCRbeta chain sequencing, PBMC samples from trial participants were taken at day 0 and at day 28 after the second dose. Based on the germline V gene, the CDR1 and CDR2 sequences are SNHLY and FYNNEI. At the junction V is shortened by 7 bases and J by 2 bases, with 7 bases in between. The CDR3 has 12 amino acids, counting the end cysteine and phenylalanine. Just CDR3 DNA is preserved here, 36 bases in frame from base 1. What the authors observed across the whole study: Reportedly, almost half of the unique spike-specific TCRs recognized epitopes lying outside the regions that are mutated in the B.1.351 and B.1.1.7 variants. In the small 56-69-year group, the increase in depth fell short of significance, most likely because of low power. After two AZD1222 doses, spike-specific TCR breadth and depth were significantly higher than at day 0 and than in MenACWY recipients. Because no day 14 peak-response samples were available, repertoires were characterized only after the peak T cell response. Conclusions about previously exposed vaccinees are limited, since just 5 or 6 AZD1222 recipients were seropositive for SARS-CoV-2 at baseline. Participants were mostly white British, with more females than males. The authors suggested clonal diversity may have been underestimated. CD4 TCRs associated with the vaccine covered the entire spike protein, and the dominant responses were in regions 160-218 and 743-854.

The CDR3 regions of human TCRbeta chains were analyzed by immunosequencing. The paper's processing steps were these. TCRs in the repertoires were matched against a reference library of SARS-CoV-2-specific TCRs that had been generated with the MIRA antigen-specificity platform. Breadth meant the fraction of unique TCRs that were SARS-CoV-2-associated, whereas depth meant the fraction of total T cells that were SARS-CoV-2-associated. Using the MIRA data, each spike-specific TCR was assigned both to the spike region to which the TCR was reactive and to a CD4 or CD8 class. Log10-transformed breadth and depth values were compared by one-way ANOVA with Sidak's multiple comparisons tests. TCRdb obtained this table from immuneACCESS and retained in-frame rearrangements with V and J assigned. These tables miss some clones; where compared with another copy, unresolved V genes account for less than half of the shortfall, and the remainder is unexplained. The DNA was the basis for D and trimming; V, J and clone size are from that table. Present in this sample are fewer than 200,000 clones, 85% to 95% of which were seen just once. 10% of the sample is held by the ten biggest clonotypes.

As for this clone: Which antigen it targets is not known. No base quality values were provided; no much bigger clone lies one nucleotide off.

The rearranged chain carries TRBV2 and TRBJ2-3; a tentative D call is TRBD1 (6 bases match). The sequences come from peripheral blood, collected on day 0 of AZD1222 vaccination. The sequence derives from an adult in good health. The DNA is as follows: TGTGCCAGCAAGGGGGACACAGATACGCAGTATTTT. It translates to CASKGDTDTQYF.